Shown below are 32 T cell receptor beta chains from a single sample sequenced in a study of T-cell reconstitution after alpha-beta-depleted transplantation in children. Preparation of the TCRbeta library involved a method that used unique molecular identifiers. TCRdb re-called the PCR reads with MiXCR, one entry per CDR3 protein. The sample includes hundreds of thousands of distinct CDR3 sequences, 10% to 15% seen only once; the top ten take around 2.2%. The sample was PBMCs, mostly from graft donor cells, taken 360 days after TCRalphabeta/CD19-depleted stem cell transplant. The source of these receptors is a male patient younger than 18 who had a stem cell transplant for acute myeloid leukemia, so the T cells may come from the graft donor.

J is TRBJ2-5 and V is TRBV12-3 or TRBV12-4; 7 bases line up with TRBD2. The CDR3 consists of 15 residues. Trimming removed 5 bases from V and 2 bases from J; junction bases left unmatched: 8. The CDR3 bases are TGTGCCAGCAGTCGGGGGGTACTTCGTCAAGAGACCCAGTACTTC. Residues: CASSRGVLRQETQYF.

This clonotype was detected only a few times. The genes are TRBV12-3 or TRBV12-4 and TRBJ2-7, with D perhaps given as TRBD1 or TRBD2 (6 bases each). This CDR3 has 17 amino acids. Trimming removed 7 bases from V and 3 bases from J, with 25 bases in between. CDR3 residues: CASTLVLGGREVYEQYF. CDR3 DNA sequence: TGTGCCAGCACCTTGGTTCTTGGGGGCAGGGAGGTCTACGAGCAGTACTTC.

This clonotype was observed a handful of times. The rearrangement links TRBV15 to TRBJ2-7, with D possibly TRBD2 on 5 matching bases. This CDR3 contains 14 residues. Germline V gene data show CDR1 as LNHNV and CDR2 as YYDKDF (reference sequence). Deletions cut 3 bases from V and 2 bases from J, with 11 bases between. The DNA for the CDR3 is TGTGCCACCAGCAGGGGCTCGGGAACCTACGAGCAGTACTTC. Translated, it gives CATSRGSGTYEQYF.

This clonotype was observed many times. This chain connects TRBV28 to TRBJ1-1; D call uncertain. The CDR3 totals 14 residues. Germline CDR1 is MDHEN and CDR2 is SYDVKM. Trimming took 5 bases from V and 3 from J, leaving 13 bases between them. CDR3 coding DNA: TGTGCCAGCAGTCCCCCGGGGAGGGACACTGAAGCTTTCTTT. Encoded protein: CASSPPGRDTEAFF.

The rearrangement uses TRBV3-1 and TRBJ1-2, with TRBD1 as a possible D gene (6 bases). CDR1 is LGHDT, CDR2 YNNKEL, per germline (reference sequence). V was pared by 4 bases and J by 4 bases, with 10 bases between. This CDR3 region has 13 residues. CDR3 sequence: CASSPGGTYGYTF. CDR3 in DNA: TGTGCCAGCAGCCCCGGGGGCACCTATGGCTACACCTTC. Looking up the rest from reference TRBV3-1 and TRBJ1-2 gives the full variable domain: DTAVSQTPKYLVTQMGNDKSIKCEQNLGHDTMYWYKQDSKKFLKIMFSYNNKELIINETVPNRFSPKSPDKAHLNLHINSLELGDSAVYFCASSPGGTYGYTFGSGTRLTVV.

This clonotype appeared a few times. The chain employs TRBV28 and TRBJ2-7, with TRBD2 matching over 8 bases. The J segment lost 3 bases and the V segment lost 5 bases, leaving 9 bases of the junction unmatched. There are 15 residues in the CDR3. CDR1 is MDHEN and CDR2 is SYDVKM in the germline V gene. CDR3 DNA: TGTGCCAGCAGTCTATATAGCGGGAAATTCTACGAGCAGTACTTC. It is translated as CASSLYSGKFYEQYF.

Of note for this clonotype: It may be a read error: a sequence one base away is much more abundant. The chain couples TRBV5-6 to TRBJ2-2; TRBD2 aligns across 7 bases. From germline, CDR1 is SGHDT and CDR2 YYEEEE. The CDR3 is 17 amino acids. CDR3 nucleotide sequence: TGTGCCAGCAGCATCCGGCGGGAGTGGGTTTACACCGGGGATCTGTTTTTT. This sequence encodes CASSIRREWVYTGDLFF.

Only a few counts were recorded for this clonotype. This chain links TRBV11-2 with TRBJ2-5; 12 bases are a match to TRBD1. Germline loops: CDR1 SGHAT, CDR2 FQNNGV. The CDR3 runs to 20 residues. The V and J ends lost 1 base and 3 bases, in that order; junction bases with no gene match: 15. This CDR3 is CASSLVGTGGARVAKETQYF. CDR3 nucleotides: TGTGCCAGCAGCTTAGTAGGGACAGGGGGCGCAAGGGTAGCTAAAGAGACCCAGTACTTC.

The chain combines TRBV29-1 with TRBJ2-1; TRBD2 agrees at 14 bases. Trimming removed 8 bases from V and 6 bases from J; junction bases left unmatched: 12. This CDR3 is 16 amino acids long. The germline V gene has CDR1 SQVTM and CDR2 ANQGSEA. The CDR3 DNA follows: TGCAGCACTCGCCCGGGGACTAGCGGGAGACCCAATGAGCAGTTCTTC. Translated, it gives CSTRPGTSGRPNEQFF.

This clonotype has more than one count but fewer than ten. The genes are TRBV4-3 and TRBJ2-3; D ambiguous. The germline gives CDR1 LGHNA, CDR2 YSLEER. Trimming cost V 1 base and J 5 bases, with 7 bases left between them. The CDR3 is 13 residues long. Here the CDR3 reads CASSQGRQDTQYF. CDR3 sequence (DNA): TGCGCCAGCAGCCAAGGCCGGCAAGATACGCAGTATTTT.

The chain combines TRBV4-2 with TRBJ2-1; 13 positions match TRBD2. This CDR3 has 13 residues. The germline V gene has CDR1 LGHNA and CDR2 YNFKEQ. J gave up 10 bases and V 9 bases, and 6 bases lay outside the gene matches. As DNA, the CDR3 is TGTGCCAGAGGACTAGCGGGAGATCGCGAGCAGTTCTTC. Amino acid sequence: CARGLAGDREQFF.

In this sample, this clonotype turned up a few times. J is TRBJ2-3 and V is TRBV7-2; no clear D. The germline V gene has CDR1 SGHTA and CDR2 FQGNSA. The CDR3 totals 12 residues. Trimming removed 3 bases from V and 10 bases from J, with 11 bases in between. The CDR3 sequence: CASSFHPVAQYF. In nucleotides, the CDR3 is TGTGCCAGCAGCTTCCATCCGGTCGCGCAGTATTTT.

The CDR3 here is CSVAWRSSGNTIYF. CDR3 nucleotides: TGCAGCGTTGCGTGGCGGAGCTCTGGAAACACCATATATTTT. This chain joins TRBV29-1 and TRBJ1-3; no reliable D call. Trimming took 4 bases from V and 0 from J, leaving 10 bases between them. This CDR3 is built from 14 residues. The germline V gene encodes CDR1 SQVTM and CDR2 ANQGSEA.

This clonotype was detected only a few times. This rearrangement joins TRBV20-1 to TRBJ2-7, with 10 nucleotides matching TRBD1. Germline CDR1 DFQATT, CDR2 SNEGSKA (reference sequence). J gave up 1 base and V 6 bases, and 9 bases lay outside the gene matches. This CDR3 comprises 15 residues. CDR3 nucleotides: TGCAGTGCCCCACCCGGACAGGGGGGTTCCTACGAGCAGTACTTC. This translates into CSAPPGQGGSYEQYF.

This clonotype was observed many times. The rearrangement links TRBV12-3 or TRBV12-4 to TRBJ2-7; D unclear. V lost 5 bases and J 0 bases, leaving 11 bases between the germline ends. The CDR3 loop spans 14 amino acids. The CDR3 sequence: CASSRAVSSYEQYF. The CDR3 DNA reads as TGTGCCAGCAGTAGGGCGGTCAGCTCCTACGAGCAGTACTTC.

This clonotype has only a few counts. The CDR3 DNA follows: TGTGCCAGCAGTTTCGGACAGGGGAAGTTCTTC. Translating it yields CASSFGQGKFF. This chain links TRBV28 with TRBJ2-1, with 9 positions matching TRBD1. The CDR3 has 11 residues. Germline CDR1 MDHEN, CDR2 SYDVKM. The V and J ends lost 3 bases and 14 bases, in that order; junction bases with no gene match: 2.

The chain employs TRBV20-1 and TRBJ2-3; 8 positions match TRBD2. The CDR3 contains 14 residues. Trimming cost V 5 bases and J 5 bases; bases outside gene matches: 9. Germline V CDR1 and CDR2: DFQATT, SNEGSKA (reference sequence). The CDR3 nucleotides read TGCAGTGCTGAGGGACTAGTAGGTTTAGATACGCAGTATTTT. This codes for CSAEGLVGLDTQYF.

The rearrangement joins TRBV20-1 to TRBJ2-1, with D unclear. V was trimmed by 3 bases and J by 2 bases, leaving 11 bases between them. Per the germline V gene, CDR1 is DFQATT and CDR2 is SNEGSKA (reference sequence). The CDR3 is 14 amino acids. The CDR3 loop is CSARPPATYNEQFF. DNA of the CDR3: TGCAGTGCTAGGCCCCCCGCCACCTACAATGAGCAGTTCTTC.

The V gene is TRBV10-3, the J gene TRBJ2-7, with 9 positions matching TRBD2. Trimming cost V 4 bases and J 4 bases; bases outside gene matches: 8. There are 15 residues in the CDR3. The germline V gene encodes CDR1 ENHRY and CDR2 SYGVKD. CDR3 loop: CAISVSVTSGYEQYF. CDR3 DNA: TGTGCCATCAGTGTATCGGTGACTAGCGGATACGAGCAGTACTTC.

This clonotype was seen ten or more times. This sequence joins TRBV6-2 or TRBV6-3 and TRBJ2-7, with a tentative D call TRBD1 (6 bases). V was pared by 6 bases and J by 3 bases, with 27 bases between. CDR1 and CDR2 from the germline V gene are MNHEY and SVGEGT. This CDR3 region has 18 residues. The CDR3 here is CASSHELTGQAQVYEQYF. CDR3 nucleotides: TGTGCCAGCAGCCACGAGTTGACAGGCCAAGCGCAGGTCTACGAGCAGTACTTC.

In its sample, this clonotype was seen a few times. The chain has TRBV27 and TRBJ1-6; D gene uncertain. CDR3 length: 12 amino acids. CDR1 and CDR2 (germline): MNHEY, SMNVEV (reference sequence). V was clipped by 5 bases and J by 4 bases, with 3 bases between them. The CDR3 region is CASSVYNSPLHF. The CDR3 nucleotides read TGTGCCAGCAGTGTATATAATTCACCCCTCCACTTT.

This clonotype was picked up a small number of times. The chain has TRBV20-1 and TRBJ2-2, with D uncertain. Between the trimmed V and J ends, which lost 8 bases and 0 bases, there was a span of 10 bases. From germline, CDR1 is DFQATT and CDR2 SNEGSKA (reference sequence). The CDR3 totals 13 residues. The CDR3 nucleotides read TGCAGTCCCCGGACCACGAACACCGGGGAGCTGTTTTTT. Residues: CSPRTTNTGELFF.

The chain couples TRBV12-3 or TRBV12-4 to TRBJ2-3; 9 bases agree with TRBD2. There are 15 residues in the CDR3. J was trimmed by 0 bases and V by 6 bases; bases with no gene match: 4. CDR3 protein: CASRPSGVSTDTQYF. The DNA of the CDR3 is TGTGCCAGCAGACCTAGCGGGGTGAGCACAGATACGCAGTATTTT.

There are a few counts of this clonotype. The J gene is TRBJ2-7, the V gene TRBV14; TRBD2 aligns across 8 bases. This CDR3 has 14 residues. V was clipped by 4 bases and J by 2 bases; unmatched bases: 4. Germline assignment: CDR1 SGHDN and CDR2 FVKESK. The CDR3: CASSRGRGAYEQYF. The CDR3 DNA reads TGTGCCAGCAGCCGAGGGCGGGGGGCCTACGAGCAGTACTTC.

This clonotype was recorded many times. In DNA, the CDR3 is TGTGCCAGCAGCTTAGAAATGAGGACAGGCCCACTCACAGATACGCAGTATTTT. Amino acids: CASSLEMRTGPLTDTQYF. The chain joins TRBV7-3 to TRBJ2-3, with 7 bases fitting TRBD1. V was clipped by 2 bases and J by 2 bases; unmatched bases: 13. This CDR3 has 18 amino acids. Germline V CDR1 and CDR2: SGHTA, FQGTGA. Using reference TRBV7-3 and TRBJ2-3 for the parts outside the CDR3, the full variable domain is GAGVSQTPSNKVTEKGKYVELRCDPISGHTALYWYRQSLGQGPEFLIYFQGTGAADDSGLPNDRFFAVRPEGSVSTLKIQRTERGDSAVYLCASSLEMRTGPLTDTQYFGPGTRLTVL.

This clonotype was detected a few times. V is TRBV7-6 and J is TRBJ2-7; the match to TRBD2 covers 8 bases. This CDR3 comprises 13 residues. Germline CDR1 and CDR2: SGHVS and FNYEAQ. V dropped 5 bases and J dropped 3; count of bases not matched to a gene: 3. This CDR3 reads CASSRGTSYEQYV. The CDR3 region has the DNA TGTGCCAGCAGCCGCGGGACTAGCTACGAGCAGTACGTC.

In this sample, this clonotype turned up many times. The V and J genes are TRBV29-1 and TRBJ2-5, with D hard to call. Trimming removed 4 bases at V and 2 bases at J, with 20 bases between. This CDR3 is built from 16 residues. Germline lookup yields CDR1 SQVTM and CDR2 ANQGSEA. The CDR3 nucleotides read TGCAGCGTTGTGGGGAATAATGGGGATCCTCAAGAGACCCAGTACTTC. It codes for CSVVGNNGDPQETQYF.

This clonotype was counted between two and nine times. The V and J genes are TRBV25-1 and TRBJ2-7, with D possibly being TRBD1 (5 bases). The CDR3 extends over 15 amino acids. Deletions cut 3 bases from V and 0 bases from J, with 12 bases between. Germline lookup yields CDR1 MGHDK and CDR2 SYGVNS. The CDR3 region has the DNA TGTGCCAGCAGTGAGACAGCGCCTAGCTCCTACGAGCAGTACTTC. Protein sequence: CASSETAPSSYEQYF.

This rearrangement joins TRBV18 to TRBJ2-7, with 8 bases identical to TRBD2. V was clipped by 2 bases and J by 3 bases; unmatched bases: 6. The CDR3 consists of 15 residues. CDR1 is KGHSH and CDR2 is LQKENI in the germline V gene. This chain's CDR3 is CASSPTAGDRYEQYF. Here the CDR3 DNA reads TGTGCCAGCTCACCAACAGCGGGAGATCGCTACGAGCAGTACTTC.

The chain carries TRBV7-7 and TRBJ1-1; D perhaps matches TRBD1 (5 bases). This CDR3 is built from 13 residues. Germline V gene sequence: CDR1 SSHAT, CDR2 FNYEAQ (reference sequence). Here the CDR3 reads CASPHRRNTEAFF. The CDR3, as DNA: TGTGCTAGCCCCCACAGGAGGAACACTGAAGCTTTCTTT.

This rearrangement joins TRBV7-2 to TRBJ2-7, with a tentative D call TRBD2 (7 bases). From germline, CDR1 is SGHTA and CDR2 FQGNSA. Trimming cost V 4 bases and J 2 bases, with 21 bases left between them. The CDR3 has 17 amino acids. Here the CDR3 reads CASSSRGGDPTAYEQYF. The CDR3 bases are TGTGCCAGCAGCTCGAGGGGGGGGGACCCAACGGCCTACGAGCAGTACTTC. Combining the CDR3 with reference TRBV7-2 and TRBJ2-7 gives the whole variable domain GAGVSQSPSNKVTEKGKDVELRCDPISGHTALYWYRQSLGQGLEFLIYFQGNSAPDKSGLPSDRFSAERTGGSVSTLTIQRTQQEDSAVYLCASSSRGGDPTAYEQYFGPGTRLTVT.

This clonotype has just a few counts. This chain connects TRBV5-1 to TRBJ2-3; a possible D gene is TRBD2 (6 bases). Trimming cost V 0 bases and J 2 bases, with 10 bases left between them. The germline V gene encodes CDR1 SGHRS and CDR2 YFSETQ. CDR3 length: 15 amino acids. CDR3: CASSLASASTDTQYF. As DNA, the CDR3 is TGCGCCAGCAGCTTGGCTAGCGCCTCCACAGATACGCAGTATTTT.